This T cell receptor beta chain was retrieved from a study of cytomegalovirus exposure and HLA in healthy donors. Study-level information: In a later analysis, it was reported that the roughly 130 validation repertoires had been produced on the same platform as the 550 to 850 repertoires belonging to the first cohort. Study-level points and caveats: Overall, around 160 TCR beta chains were annotated as cytomegalovirus-associated. There were a few CMV-associated chains whose specificity for CMV antigens was confirmed in vitro.

A roughly 120-subject validation cohort, separate from the roughly 670-subject first cohort, supplied the donors. The V gene lost 4 bases and the J gene lost 3 bases, with 15 bases spanning the gap. The CDR3 spans 16 residues. Germline V gives CDR1 MGHRA, CDR2 YSYEKL. Concerning this clone: Its antigen is unknown.

Assay: immunoSEQ multiplex PCR; the TCRdb copy retains only in-frame clones and omits some. The sample holds roughly 47,000 clones, over 85% seen once. The chain combines TRBV4-1 with TRBJ1-4; D uncertain. Input material: PBMCs. The TCR sequence derives from a woman aged 18 to 35 in good health and CMV-seronegative. For the CDR3, the DNA is TGCGCCAGCAGCCCCGGATCGGGCGGGTCTAATGAAAAACTGTTTTTT. It translates to CASSPGSGGSNEKLFF.